This is a list of T cell receptor beta chains from one sample in a study of beta chain features in type 1 diabetes. Sequencing used immunoSEQ multiplex PCR; TCRdb keeps in-frame clones, though not all of them. Of roughly 230,000 clones in the sample, about 10% were seen once. Sample: naive CD4+ T cells from blood. The source of these receptors is a woman under 30 in good health. The CDR3 runs from the conserved cysteine through the conserved F or W. The order of the fields is clone size, J gene, D gene, V gene, CDR3 DNA, CDR3 protein. The D gene is left open where the match is weak. The listing skips clone size in some rows; elsewhere it reads once, few, many or a size class.

abundance: -
j_gene: TRBJ2-1
d_gene: TRBD1
v_gene: TRBV9
CDR3nt: TGTGCCAGCAGCGTAGCGAGGGGGCACAGCTCCTACAATGAGCAGTTCTTC
CDR3aa: CASSVARGHSSYNEQFF

abundance: few
j_gene: TRBJ2-1
d_gene: TRBD2
v_gene: TRBV15
CDR3nt: TGTGCCACCAGACCGAGCGGGAGCTCCTACAATGAGCAGTTCTTC
CDR3aa: CATRPSGSSYNEQFF

abundance: -
j_gene: TRBJ1-1
d_gene: TRBD1
v_gene: TRBV6-1
CDR3nt: TGTGCCAGCAGTGACAGGGGGCTTCGGGACACTGAAGCTTTCTTT
CDR3aa: CASSDRGLRDTEAFF

abundance: -
j_gene: TRBJ1-1
d_gene: -
v_gene: TRBV14
CDR3nt: TGTGCCAGCAGCCAAACAGGGCGTCTGAACACTGAAGCTTTCTTT
CDR3aa: CASSQTGRLNTEAFF

abundance: -
j_gene: TRBJ1-1
d_gene: TRBD1
v_gene: TRBV7-9
CDR3nt: TGTGCCAGCAGCTCCAAGGCATGGGGCAGGGGGAAGGAGAACACTGAAGCTTTCTTT
CDR3aa: CASSSKAWGRGKENTEAFF

abundance: few
j_gene: TRBJ2-3
d_gene: -
v_gene: TRBV11-2
CDR3nt: TGTGCCAGCAGCTTTGTACGGGGGAAGGGCACAGATACGCAGTATTTT
CDR3aa: CASSFVRGKGTDTQYF

abundance: few
j_gene: TRBJ2-1
d_gene: -
v_gene: TRBV14
CDR3nt: TGTGCCAGCAGCCTTAAGAAGACAGCTAGCTCCTACAATGAGCAGTTCTTC
CDR3aa: CASSLKKTASSYNEQFF

abundance: -
j_gene: TRBJ1-1
d_gene: TRBD1
v_gene: TRBV19
CDR3nt: TGTGCCAGTAGTATACGGACAGGGAACACTGAAGCTTTCTTT
CDR3aa: CASSIRTGNTEAFF

abundance: -
j_gene: TRBJ2-7
d_gene: -
v_gene: TRBV5-4
CDR3nt: TGTGCCAGCAGCCGCATAGCGGAAACGGCCTACGAGCAGTACTTC
CDR3aa: CASSRIAETAYEQYF

abundance: few
j_gene: TRBJ2-6
d_gene: -
v_gene: TRBV5-1
CDR3nt: TGCGCCAGCAGGGCCACAGGGACCATCTCTGGGGCCAACGTCCTGACTTTC
CDR3aa: CASRATGTISGANVLTF

abundance: -
j_gene: TRBJ2-1
d_gene: TRBD2
v_gene: TRBV19
CDR3nt: TGTGCCAGTAGTGTGGGGACTAGCTCCCTCGGTCATGAGCAGTTCTTC
CDR3aa: CASSVGTSSLGHEQFF

abundance: -
j_gene: TRBJ2-1
d_gene: -
v_gene: TRBV18
CDR3nt: TGTGCCAGCTCATTCCCGAGCTCCTACAATGAGCAGTTCTTC
CDR3aa: CASSFPSSYNEQFF

abundance: -
j_gene: TRBJ1-4
d_gene: TRBD1
v_gene: TRBV4-1
CDR3nt: TGCGCCAGCAGCCAAGAAAACAGGGGATGGGAAAAACTGTTTTTT
CDR3aa: CASSQENRGWEKLFF

abundance: -
j_gene: TRBJ2-3
d_gene: TRBD1
v_gene: TRBV5-1
CDR3nt: TGCGCCAGCAGCTCGACACGGACAGGCTACACAGATACGCAGTATTTT
CDR3aa: CASSSTRTGYTDTQYF

abundance: many
j_gene: TRBJ2-7
d_gene: TRBD1
v_gene: TRBV7-9
CDR3nt: TGTGCCAGCAGCATGGACAGGGGGCTCCGCTACGAGCAGTACTTC
CDR3aa: CASSMDRGLRYEQYF

abundance: -
j_gene: TRBJ1-6
d_gene: TRBD1
v_gene: TRBV2
CDR3nt: TGTGCCAGCATCGGGACAGGAAATTCACCCCTCCACTTT
CDR3aa: CASIGTGNSPLHF

abundance: -
j_gene: TRBJ1-1
d_gene: TRBD1
v_gene: TRBV30
CDR3nt: TGTGCCTGGAGTAGACAGGGACGCACTGAAGCTTTCTTT
CDR3aa: CAWSRQGRTEAFF

abundance: few
j_gene: TRBJ2-1
d_gene: -
v_gene: TRBV7-8
CDR3nt: TGTGCCAGCAGCCAAGATAGCGACGATGAGCAGTTCTTC
CDR3aa: CASSQDSDDEQFF

abundance: few
j_gene: TRBJ2-2
d_gene: TRBD1
v_gene: TRBV29-1
CDR3nt: TGCAGCGTGGGGGGGACAGGGGGCCCCGGGGAGCTGTTTTTT
CDR3aa: CSVGGTGGPGELFF

abundance: -
j_gene: TRBJ2-7
d_gene: TRBD1
v_gene: TRBV5-1
CDR3nt: TGCGCCAGCAGCTCTGGACAGGGCTACGAGCAGTACTTC
CDR3aa: CASSSGQGYEQYF

abundance: -
j_gene: TRBJ1-1
d_gene: -
v_gene: TRBV6-1
CDR3nt: TGTGCCAGCAGTGAAGGGGGACATCGAGCTTTCTTT
CDR3aa: CASSEGGHRAFF

abundance: -
j_gene: TRBJ2-7
d_gene: TRBD1
v_gene: TRBV5-1
CDR3nt: TGCGCCAGCAGCCCAGGGGGCCGAGTTTACGAGCAGTACTTC
CDR3aa: CASSPGGRVYEQYF

abundance: -
j_gene: TRBJ2-7
d_gene: -
v_gene: TRBV6-1
CDR3nt: TGTGCCAGCAGTGAACCCGGGTTACCCTACGAGCAGTACTTC
CDR3aa: CASSEPGLPYEQYF

abundance: -
j_gene: TRBJ1-6
d_gene: -
v_gene: TRBV9
CDR3nt: TGTGCCAGCAGCGCGGAGGGTACCCCGTTTAATTCACCCCTCCACTTT
CDR3aa: CASSAEGTPFNSPLHF

abundance: -
j_gene: TRBJ2-2
d_gene: -
v_gene: TRBV2
CDR3nt: TGTGCCAGCAGTTTGACAGAAGCGAACACCGGGGAGCTGTTTTTT
CDR3aa: CASSLTEANTGELFF

abundance: -
j_gene: TRBJ1-5
d_gene: -
v_gene: TRBV9
CDR3nt: TGTGCCAGCAGCGCGACATATAGCAATCAGCCCCAGCATTTT
CDR3aa: CASSATYSNQPQHF

abundance: -
j_gene: TRBJ1-2
d_gene: TRBD1
v_gene: TRBV6-6
CDR3nt: TGTGCCAGCAGTTCGCAGGGGGAATATGGCTACACCTTC
CDR3aa: CASSSQGEYGYTF

abundance: -
j_gene: TRBJ2-1
d_gene: -
v_gene: TRBV4-1
CDR3nt: TGCGCCAGCAGCCTCCGGACTGGGGTTAGAGAGCAGTTCTTC
CDR3aa: CASSLRTGVREQFF

abundance: few
j_gene: TRBJ2-1
d_gene: -
v_gene: TRBV21-1
CDR3nt: TGTGCCAGCAGCAAGGGACACCACAATGAGCAGTTCTTC
CDR3aa: CASSKGHHNEQFF

abundance: few
j_gene: TRBJ2-2
d_gene: -
v_gene: TRBV30
CDR3nt: TGTGCCTGGAGTCGGTTAACTGGTACCGGGGAGCTGTTTTTT
CDR3aa: CAWSRLTGTGELFF

abundance: few
j_gene: TRBJ1-5
d_gene: -
v_gene: TRBV11-2
CDR3nt: TGTGCCAGCAGCTTAGGGGGTCATCGGCCCGGGGCCCAGCATTTT
CDR3aa: CASSLGGHRPGAQHF

abundance: many
j_gene: TRBJ2-7
d_gene: -
v_gene: TRBV29-1
CDR3nt: TGCAGCGTTGAAGGTCAGGGCTACTACGAGCAGTACTTC
CDR3aa: CSVEGQGYYEQYF

abundance: few
j_gene: TRBJ2-3
d_gene: -
v_gene: TRBV7-8
CDR3nt: TGTGCCAGCAGCTTGTCAGGGTTAGATACGCAGTATTTT
CDR3aa: CASSLSGLDTQYF

abundance: -
j_gene: TRBJ2-6
d_gene: -
v_gene: TRBV11-2
CDR3nt: TGTGCCAGCGACCCCAGGGCGCAATCCTCTGGGGCCAACGTCCTGACTTTC
CDR3aa: CASDPRAQSSGANVLTF

abundance: few
j_gene: TRBJ2-7
d_gene: TRBD1
v_gene: TRBV11-2
CDR3nt: TGTGCCAGCAGCTTAAGCGCCGGGACAGGGGTTATCTACGAGCAGTACTTC
CDR3aa: CASSLSAGTGVIYEQYF

abundance: -
j_gene: TRBJ1-3
d_gene: -
v_gene: TRBV6-5
CDR3nt: TGTGCCAGCGGCAAGACAGCCGGAAACACCATATATTTT
CDR3aa: CASGKTAGNTIYF

abundance: -
j_gene: TRBJ2-5
d_gene: TRBD1
v_gene: TRBV7-8
CDR3nt: TGTGCCAGCAGCTTACAGGGGGCGGTGAGGGAGACCCAGTACTTC
CDR3aa: CASSLQGAVRETQYF